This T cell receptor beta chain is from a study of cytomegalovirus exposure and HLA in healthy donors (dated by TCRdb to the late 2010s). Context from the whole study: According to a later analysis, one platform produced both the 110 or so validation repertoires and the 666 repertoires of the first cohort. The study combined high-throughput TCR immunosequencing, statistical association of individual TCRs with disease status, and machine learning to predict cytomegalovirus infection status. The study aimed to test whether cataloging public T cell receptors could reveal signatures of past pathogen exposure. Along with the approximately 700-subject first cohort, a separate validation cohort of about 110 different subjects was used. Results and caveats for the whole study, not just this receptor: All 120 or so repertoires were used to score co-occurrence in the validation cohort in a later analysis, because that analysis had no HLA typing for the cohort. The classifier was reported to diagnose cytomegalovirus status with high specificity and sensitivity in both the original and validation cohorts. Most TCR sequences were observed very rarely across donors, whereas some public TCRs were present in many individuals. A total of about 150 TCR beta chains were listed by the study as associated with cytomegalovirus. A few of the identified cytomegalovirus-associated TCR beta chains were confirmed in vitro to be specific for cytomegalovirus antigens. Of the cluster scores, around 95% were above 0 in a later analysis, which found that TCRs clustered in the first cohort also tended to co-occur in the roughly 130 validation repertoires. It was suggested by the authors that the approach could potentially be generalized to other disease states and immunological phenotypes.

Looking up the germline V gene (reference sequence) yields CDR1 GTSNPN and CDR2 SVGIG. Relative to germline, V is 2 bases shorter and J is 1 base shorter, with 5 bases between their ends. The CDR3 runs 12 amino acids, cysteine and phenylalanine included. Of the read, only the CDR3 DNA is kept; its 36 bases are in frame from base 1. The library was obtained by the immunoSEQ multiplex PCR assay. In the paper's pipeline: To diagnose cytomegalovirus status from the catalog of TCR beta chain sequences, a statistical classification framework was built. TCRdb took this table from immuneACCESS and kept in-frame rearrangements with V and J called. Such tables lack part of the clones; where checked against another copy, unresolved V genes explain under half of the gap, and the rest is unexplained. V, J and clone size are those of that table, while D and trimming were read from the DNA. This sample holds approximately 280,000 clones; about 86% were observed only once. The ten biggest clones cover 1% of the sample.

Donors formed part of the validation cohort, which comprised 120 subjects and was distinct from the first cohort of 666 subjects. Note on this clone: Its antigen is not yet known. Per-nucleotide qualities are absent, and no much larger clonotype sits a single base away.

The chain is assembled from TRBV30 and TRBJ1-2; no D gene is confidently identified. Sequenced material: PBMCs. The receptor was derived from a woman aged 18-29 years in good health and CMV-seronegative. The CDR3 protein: CAWSYGNYGYTF. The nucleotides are TGTGCCTGGAGTTACGGTAACTATGGCTACACCTTC.